This T cell receptor (beta chain) was sequenced during a study of T cell responses to AZD1222 COVID-19 vaccine. The study's findings and limits: Repertoires were obtained only post-peak T cell response. At baseline, seropositivity was found in only a handful of AZD1222 recipients. Vaccination with two AZD1222 doses was followed by a rise in Spike-specific TCR breadth and depth.

The CDR3 runs to 13 residues. Trimming removed 1 base from V and 5 bases from J; junction bases left unmatched: 0. Per germline, CDR1 LGHNA and CDR2 YSLEER. Produced via immunoSEQ multiplex PCR; TCRdb's table is partial and in-frame only. The sample lists roughly 180,000 clones, 80% to 90% occurring once. Remarks on this clone: Its antigen is as yet unknown.

The clonotype comes from an adult in good health. This chain uses TRBV4-3 with TRBJ2-5; 8 bases agree with TRBD1. This specimen consisted of peripheral blood, obtained on day 0 of AZD1222 vaccination. The CDR3 protein is CASSQGQGETQYF. The CDR3 nucleotides read TGCGCCAGCAGCCAAGGACAGGGGGAGACCCAGTACTTC.